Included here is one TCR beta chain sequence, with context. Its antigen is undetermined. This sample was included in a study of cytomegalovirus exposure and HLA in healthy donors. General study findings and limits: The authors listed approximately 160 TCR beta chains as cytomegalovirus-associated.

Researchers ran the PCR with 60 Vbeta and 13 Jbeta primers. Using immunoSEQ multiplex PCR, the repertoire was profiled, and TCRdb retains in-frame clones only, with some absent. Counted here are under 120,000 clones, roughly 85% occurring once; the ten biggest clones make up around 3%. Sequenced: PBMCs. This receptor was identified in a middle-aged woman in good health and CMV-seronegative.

The CDR3 DNA reads TGCGCCAGCAGCCCCGGAGAGTGGCTGCCCTTCACAGATACGCAGTATTTT. As protein: CASSPGEWLPFTDTQYF. The chain couples TRBV5-1 to TRBJ2-3, with D unresolved. Germline V gene data show CDR1 as SGHRS and CDR2 as YFSETQ. The CDR3 has 17 amino acids. Trimming left V 4 bases short and J 2 bases short, with 20 bases between. Using reference TRBV5-1 and TRBJ2-3 for the parts outside the CDR3, the full variable domain is KAGVTQTPRYLIKTRGQQVTLSCSPISGHRSVSWYQQTPGQGLQFLFEYFSETQRNKGNFPGRFSGRQFSNSRSEMNVSTLELGDSALYLCASSPGEWLPFTDTQYFGPGTRLTVL.